This entry features one T cell receptor beta chain sequence. This clone was seen a few times. The clone's antigen remains unknown. Qualities for individual bases were not recorded, and no much larger clone is one base off. The protocol used for the library was PCR. Sequenced using an Illumina HiSeq 4000. High-throughput sequencing was used to profile the CDR3 region of the TCR beta-chain in every patient. The authors processed their data as follows. A classifier to discriminate distant-metastatic papillary thyroid cancer patients was built from CDR3 differences across clinicopathological groups. The Shannon index was used to measure repertoire diversity, and the Morisita-Horn index was used to measure how similar tumor and blood repertoires were. TCRdb itself trimmed the public reads at Q25 with fastp, ran MiXCR and retained productive beta chains. The V and J calls here are based on TCRdb, not the publication. The sample table contains roughly 21,000 clones; only one count was recorded for approximately 25% of them. The top ten clones comprise about 20% of the sample.

No treatment had been received by any patient before thyroid surgery. The study retrospectively analysed patient clinical samples collected from the early 2010s to the late 2010s using T-cell receptor beta sequencing. This record belongs to a study of metastatic and nonmetastatic thyroid tumors (dated by TCRdb to about 2020). Context from the whole study: Repertoires from peripheral blood and from tumor or nodule tissue samples of malignant and benign thyroid patients were compared.

Broader findings and caveats from the paper: In both blood and tumor samples, TCR beta diversity was reported to be significantly higher in malignant tumors than in benign nodules.

The receptor's source is a female donor with papillary thyroid cancer or a benign thyroid nodule (not recorded which). Some clones in this sample may be carry-over from other donors' samples. Material for sequencing was blood.

The nucleotide sequence reads TGTGCCAGCAGAAAACAGGGAACGGACACCGGGGAGCTGTTTTTT. Translated, this gives CASRKQGTDTGELFF. The rearranged segments are TRBV6-4 and TRBJ2-2; the best D guess is TRBD1, with 6 bases matching. The germline V gene yields MRHNA for CDR1 and SNTAGT for CDR2. V and J lose 6 bases and 3 bases, and a span of 14 bases separates them. The CDR3 sequence holds 15 residues, the cysteine and phenylalanine included. The CDR3 DNA has 45 bases and is translated from base 1.